This T cell receptor beta chain originates from a study of cytomegalovirus exposure and HLA in healthy donors. Trimming removed 5 bases from V and 0 bases from J; junction bases left unmatched: 8. Germline assignment: CDR1 LNHDA and CDR2 SQIVND (reference sequence). The CDR3 extends over 16 amino acids. Broader study findings: A later analysis linked a missense DCLRE1C variant to TCR beta V- and J-gene trimming. Immune exposure data for these donors was limited to CMV serostatus.

It was with 60 Vbeta and 13 Jbeta primers that the PCR ran. Authors' data handling: A later analysis counted 80 million or so unique TCR beta chains, around 10 million shared. Using immunoSEQ multiplex PCR, the repertoire was profiled, and TCRdb retains in-frame clones only, with some absent. V and J calls and clone size are those listed in that table; D and trimming were worked out from the DNA. The sample holds about 160,000 clones, just over 70% seen once. As to this clone: Antigen unknown.

Sequencing was done on a sample of PBMCs. The V gene is TRBV19, the J gene TRBJ2-3; 7 bases match TRBD1. The TCR sequence derives from a man between 18 and 29 years old in good health and CMV-seropositive. CDR3 bases: TGTGCCAGTAGTGTACAGGGGCCTCCTAGCACAGATACGCAGTATTTT. It specifies CASSVQGPPSTDTQYF.